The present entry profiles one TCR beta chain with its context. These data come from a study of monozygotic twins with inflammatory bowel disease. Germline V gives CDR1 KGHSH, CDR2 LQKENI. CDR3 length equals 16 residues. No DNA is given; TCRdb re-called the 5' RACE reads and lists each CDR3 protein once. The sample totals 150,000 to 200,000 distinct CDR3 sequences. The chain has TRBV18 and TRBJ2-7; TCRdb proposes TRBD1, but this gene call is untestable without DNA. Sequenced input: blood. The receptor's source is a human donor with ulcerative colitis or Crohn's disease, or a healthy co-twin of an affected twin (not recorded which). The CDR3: CASSREFPDREDEQYF.